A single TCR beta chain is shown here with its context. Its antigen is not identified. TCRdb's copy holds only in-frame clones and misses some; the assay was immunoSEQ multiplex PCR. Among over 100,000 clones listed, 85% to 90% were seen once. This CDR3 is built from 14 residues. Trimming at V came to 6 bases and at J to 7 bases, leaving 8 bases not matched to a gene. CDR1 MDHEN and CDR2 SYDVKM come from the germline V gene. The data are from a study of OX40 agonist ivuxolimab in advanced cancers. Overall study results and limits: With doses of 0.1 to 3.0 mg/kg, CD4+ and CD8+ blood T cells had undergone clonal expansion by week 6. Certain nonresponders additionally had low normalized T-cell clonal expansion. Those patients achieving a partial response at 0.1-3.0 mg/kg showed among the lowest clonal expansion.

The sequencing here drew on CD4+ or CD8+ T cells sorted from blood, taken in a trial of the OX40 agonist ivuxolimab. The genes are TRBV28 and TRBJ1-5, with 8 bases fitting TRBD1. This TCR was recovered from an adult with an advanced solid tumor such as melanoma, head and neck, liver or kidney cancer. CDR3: CASSHGQGEQPQHF. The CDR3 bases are TGTGCCAGCAGCCACGGACAGGGCGAGCAGCCCCAGCATTTT.